This entry is about one TCR beta chain. The antigen is unknown. The data originate from a study of blood T cells in healthy people across ages. Study-level results: Estimated diversity, derived from one million T cells, was regarded as an underestimate.

Sample-barcoded 5' priming and a J-beta primer mix drove a second PCR of about 6 to 11 cycles. Every cDNA molecule bore a tag from a template-switch adaptor containing 12 random nucleotides. TCRdb reprocessed the 5' RACE reads with MiXCR, giving one entry per CDR3 protein. This sample has roughly 800,000 distinct CDR3 sequences, with approximately 25% found just once. The CDR3 is 12 residues long. Germline values: CDR1 DFQATT, CDR2 SNEGSKA (reference sequence). The V end lost 4 bases, the J end lost 1 base, and 8 bases lay between the germline ends. The same sample was also used in a study of T cells of mothers and their children.

The receptor was derived from a boy aged 5-17 years in good health. The gene calls are TRBV20-1 and TRBJ2-7; D gene uncertain. Material: blood. CDR3 bases: TGCAGTGCTACCAAGACATCCTACGAGCAGTACTTC. The encoded protein is CSATKTSYEQYF.